This paragraph covers one T cell receptor beta chain sequence. The source of the sample is a study of blood T cell repertoires in COVID-19. On the study more broadly: Spain, Italy and the United States supplied samples that represented acute and convalescent COVID-19.

In the original processing: From reference gene primer amplification, estimates of nucleated cell counts were derived. Sequenced by immunoSEQ multiplex PCR; TCRdb stores in-frame clones only, minus some. The DNA was the basis for D and trimming; V, J and clone size are from that table. This sample has approximately 240,000 clones, with 87% found just once. The CDR3 covers 16 residues. Trimming took 6 bases from V and 0 from J, leaving 17 bases between them. Germline V gene lookup returns CDR1 WNHNN and CDR2 SYGVQD (reference sequence). Membership in each cohort depended on participant-reported clinical history.

The source of this sequence is a woman younger than 45 with acute COVID-19. J is TRBJ1-2 and V is TRBV10-1; D gene unclear. The material sequenced was PBMCs or T cells enriched from blood (not recorded which). The CDR3 DNA reads as TGCGCCAGCAGAAACATAGGTAGCCAAGCTAACTATGGCTACACCTTC. This codes for CASRNIGSQANYGYTF.